This entry is about one TCR beta chain. Germline V gene sequence: CDR1 LGHDT, CDR2 YNNKEL (reference sequence). Trimming removed 1 base from V and 3 bases from J, with 9 bases in between. This CDR3 region has 14 residues. The sample belongs to a study of blood T cell repertoires in COVID-19. Assay used: immunoSEQ multiplex PCR; TCRdb lists only in-frame clones, some missing. The sample consists of roughly 200,000 clones, approximately 86% of them appearing once. The chain is built from TRBV3-1 (or the pseudogene TRBV3-2) and TRBJ1-1, with D possibly matching TRBD1 (5 bases). This clonotype was sampled from a woman aged 30 to 39 who had been exposed to COVID-19. Sequences were obtained from PBMCs or T cells enriched from blood (not recorded which). The CDR3, as DNA: TGTGCCAGCAGCCAAGGGGGGGTACACACTGAAGCTTTCTTT. This gives the protein CASSQGGVHTEAFF.